What follows describes a single T cell receptor beta chain. Per the germline V gene, CDR1 is DFQATT and CDR2 is SNEGSKA (reference sequence). V dropped 3 bases and J dropped 4; count of bases not matched to a gene: 7. The CDR3 length is 16 residues. A library of TCRbeta sequences, prepared with unique molecular identifiers, was generated. TCRdb redid the calling of the PCR reads with MiXCR, one entry per CDR3 protein. The data contain approximately 340,000 distinct CDR3 sequences, around 10% of them singletons. This entry is derived from a study of T-cell reconstitution after alpha-beta-depleted transplantation in children.

The chain carries TRBV20-1 and TRBJ2-1; 12 positions match TRBD2. Sequences were derived from PBMCs from the stem cell graft donor, sampled from the stem cell graft. The TCR sequence derives from a human donor who donated a stem cell graft to a child with acute lymphoblastic leukemia. CDR3 in DNA: TGCAGTGCTAGGGATAGGACTAGCGGGATTTACAATGAGCAGTTCTTC. Translated, it gives CSARDRTSGIYNEQFF.